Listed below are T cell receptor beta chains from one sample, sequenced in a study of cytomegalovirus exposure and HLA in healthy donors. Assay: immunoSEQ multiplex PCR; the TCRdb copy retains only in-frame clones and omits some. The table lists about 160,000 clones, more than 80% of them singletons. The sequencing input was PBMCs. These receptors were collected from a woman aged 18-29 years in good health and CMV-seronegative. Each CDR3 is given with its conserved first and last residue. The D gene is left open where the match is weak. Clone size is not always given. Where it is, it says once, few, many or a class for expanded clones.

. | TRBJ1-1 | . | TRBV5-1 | TGCGCCAGCAGCCTGGGTGTCTTAAACACTGAAGCTTTCTTT | CASSLGVLNTEAFF
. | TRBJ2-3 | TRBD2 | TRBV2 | TGTGCCAGCAGTGAAGTTCTAGCGGGCACAGATACGCAGTATTTT | CASSEVLAGTDTQYF
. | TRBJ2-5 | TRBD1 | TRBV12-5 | TGTGCTAGTGGTTTGGCAAAGACAGGGGACCAAGAGACCCAGTACTTC | CASGLAKTGDQETQYF
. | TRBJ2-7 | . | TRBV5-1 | TGCGCCAGCAGCTTGGTCGTCAGTCCCTACGAGCAGTACTTC | CASSLVVSPYEQYF
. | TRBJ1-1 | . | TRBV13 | TGTGCCAGCAGCTGGACAGAAATGAACACTGAAGCTTTCTTT | CASSWTEMNTEAFF
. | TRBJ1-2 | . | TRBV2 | TGTGCCAGCAGTGAGGAGTATGGCTACACCTTC | CASSEEYGYTF
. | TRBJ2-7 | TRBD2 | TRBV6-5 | TGTGCCAGCAGTTACTCTCTAGCGGGGATCGCCTACGAGCAGTACTTC | CASSYSLAGIAYEQYF
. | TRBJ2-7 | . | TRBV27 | TGTGCCATCTCACCGGGGTTTGGGAGCAGGTTCGAGCAGTACTTC | CAISPGFGSRFEQYF
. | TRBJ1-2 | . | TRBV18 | TGTGCCAGCTCACCAGTTCACAGGGAGCACTATGGCTACACCTTC | CASSPVHREHYGYTF
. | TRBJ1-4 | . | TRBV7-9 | TGTGCCAGCAGGACAGAGAATAATAATGAAAAACTGTTTTTT | CASRTENNNEKLFF
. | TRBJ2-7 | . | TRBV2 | TGTGCCAGCAGTGAATCCCCCCCACCCTACTACGAGCAGTACTTC | CASSESPPPYYEQYF
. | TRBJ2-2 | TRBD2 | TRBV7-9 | TGTGCCAGCAGCTTAGCGGGTCGGGAGGACACCGGGGAGCTGTTTTTT | CASSLAGREDTGELFF
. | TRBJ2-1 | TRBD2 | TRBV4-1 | TGCGCCAGCAGCCAAGAAAGGTCTAGCGGGAGTCGGAGAGATGAGCAGTTCTTC | CASSQERSSGSRRDEQFF
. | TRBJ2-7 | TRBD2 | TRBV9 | TGTGCCAGCAGCGTAGGGGGGGGAACCTACGAGCAGTACTTC | CASSVGGGTYEQYF
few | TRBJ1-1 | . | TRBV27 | TGTGCCAGCAGTTTAGGTTCAGGGTTCCTGAACACTGAAGCTTTCTTT | CASSLGSGFLNTEAFF
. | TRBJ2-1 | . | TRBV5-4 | TGTGCCAGCAGTTATGTGTCCCACTCGGGGTTCTCCTACAATGAGCAGTTCTTC | CASSYVSHSGFSYNEQFF
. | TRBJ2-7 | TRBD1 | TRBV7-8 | TGTGCCAGCAGCTTTGACAGGGGTCCCTACGAGCAGTACTTC | CASSFDRGPYEQYF
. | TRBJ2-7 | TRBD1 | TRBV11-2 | TGTGCCAGCAGCTTCTTTGGGACAGCTAACGAGCAGTACTTC | CASSFFGTANEQYF
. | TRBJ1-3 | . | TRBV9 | TGTGCCAGCAGCGGGGGGGTGAGAAACACCATATATTTT | CASSGGVRNTIYF
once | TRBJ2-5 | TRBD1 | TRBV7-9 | TGTGCCAGCAGCCAGACAGGGGTCCAAGAGACCCAGTACTTC | CASSQTGVQETQYF
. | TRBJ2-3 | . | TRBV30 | TGTGCCTGGAGTCGCGGCACAGATACGCAGTATTTT | CAWSRGTDTQYF
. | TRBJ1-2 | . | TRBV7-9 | TGTGCCAGCAGCTCGCCCAAATTACTGAGCTATGGCTACACCTTC | CASSSPKLLSYGYTF
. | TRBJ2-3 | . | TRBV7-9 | TGTGCCAGCAGCTTAGAAAGGATGGACTGGAGCACAGATACGCAGTATTTT | CASSLERMDWSTDTQYF
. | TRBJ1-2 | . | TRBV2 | TGTGCCAGCAGGAGGGAGGACTATGGCTACACCTTC | CASRREDYGYTF
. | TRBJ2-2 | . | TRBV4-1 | TGCGCCAGCAGCCAAAACGACAGATCGGTTTGGGCCGGGGAGCTGTTTTTT | CASSQNDRSVWAGELFF
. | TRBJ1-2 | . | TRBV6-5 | TGTGCCAGCAGTTACGGGGCAGGAGATATAGGCTATGGCTACACCTTC | CASSYGAGDIGYGYTF
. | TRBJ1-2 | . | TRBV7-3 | TGTGCCAGCAGCTTAAGCGGGAGCAACTATGGCTACACCTTC | CASSLSGSNYGYTF
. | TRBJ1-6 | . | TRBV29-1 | TGCAGCGTTGAGGGAGGGAATGGGGCCCTCCACTTT | CSVEGGNGALHF
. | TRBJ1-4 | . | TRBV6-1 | TGTGCCAGCAGTGATTCGGGGACAACGGGGGGAAAACTGTTTTTT | CASSDSGTTGGKLFF
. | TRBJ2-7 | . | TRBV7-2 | TGTGCCAGCAGCTTACAGGGGTTCTCCTACGAGCAGTACTTC | CASSLQGFSYEQYF
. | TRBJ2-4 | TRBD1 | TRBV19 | TGTGCCAGTAGTATCCCAACGACAGGGAGCCGAAACATTCAGTACTTC | CASSIPTTGSRNIQYF
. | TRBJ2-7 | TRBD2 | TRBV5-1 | TGCGCCAGCAGCTTGGTGATAGCGGGAGCATACGAGCAGTACTTC | CASSLVIAGAYEQYF
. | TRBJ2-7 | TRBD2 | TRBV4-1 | TGCGCCAGCAGCCCAGGGGGGGTTAGCGGGGGTAACGAGCAGTACTTC | CASSPGGVSGGNEQYF
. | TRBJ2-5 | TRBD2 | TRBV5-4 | TGTGCCAGCAGCCCTGGGACTAGTGGCCTTCAAGAGACCCAGTACTTC | CASSPGTSGLQETQYF
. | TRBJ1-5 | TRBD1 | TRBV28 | TGTGCCAGCACCAAGGGACAGGGGGACAATCAGCCCCAGCATTTT | CASTKGQGDNQPQHF
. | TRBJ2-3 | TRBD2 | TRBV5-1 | TGCGCCAGCAGCAGGAGTAGCGGGAGCACAGATACGCAGTATTTT | CASSRSSGSTDTQYF
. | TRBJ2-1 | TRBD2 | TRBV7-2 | TGTGCCAGCAGCGAGACTAGCGGGGCCTACAATGAGCAGTTCTTC | CASSETSGAYNEQFF
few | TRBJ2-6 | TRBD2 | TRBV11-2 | TGTGCCAGCAGCTCACAACTAGCGGGAGTGTCTGGGGCCAACGTCCTGACTTTC | CASSSQLAGVSGANVLTF
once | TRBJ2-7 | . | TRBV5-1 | TGCGCCAGCAGCTTGGGACGGGGGTCCACCTACGAGCAGTACTTC | CASSLGRGSTYEQYF
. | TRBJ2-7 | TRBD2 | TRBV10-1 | TGCGCCAGCAGTGAGACTAGCGGGAGCGTGCAGTACTTC | CASSETSGSVQYF
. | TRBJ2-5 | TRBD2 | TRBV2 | TGTGCCAGCAGTGAACTTCGCCTAGCGGGAGGGCAGACCCAGTACTTC | CASSELRLAGGQTQYF